This T cell receptor (beta chain) emerged from a study of T cell responses to AZD1222 COVID-19 vaccine. In its sample, this clone was seen a few times. Generated by immunoSEQ multiplex PCR, the TCRdb table keeps only in-frame clones and is missing some. The sample includes around 130,000 clones, more than 80% of them seen just once. There are 13 residues in the CDR3. Trimming took 3 bases from V and 9 from J, leaving 14 bases between them. Per germline, CDR1 MDHEN and CDR2 SYDVKM. This chain connects TRBV28 to TRBJ1-2; unclear D gene. The TCR was taken from an adult in good health. The material sequenced was peripheral blood, taken on day 0 of AZD1222 vaccination. The CDR3 nucleotides read TGTGCCAGCAGTTTGCCAGGCCGAATCAGCTACACCTTC. This translates into CASSLPGRISYTF.